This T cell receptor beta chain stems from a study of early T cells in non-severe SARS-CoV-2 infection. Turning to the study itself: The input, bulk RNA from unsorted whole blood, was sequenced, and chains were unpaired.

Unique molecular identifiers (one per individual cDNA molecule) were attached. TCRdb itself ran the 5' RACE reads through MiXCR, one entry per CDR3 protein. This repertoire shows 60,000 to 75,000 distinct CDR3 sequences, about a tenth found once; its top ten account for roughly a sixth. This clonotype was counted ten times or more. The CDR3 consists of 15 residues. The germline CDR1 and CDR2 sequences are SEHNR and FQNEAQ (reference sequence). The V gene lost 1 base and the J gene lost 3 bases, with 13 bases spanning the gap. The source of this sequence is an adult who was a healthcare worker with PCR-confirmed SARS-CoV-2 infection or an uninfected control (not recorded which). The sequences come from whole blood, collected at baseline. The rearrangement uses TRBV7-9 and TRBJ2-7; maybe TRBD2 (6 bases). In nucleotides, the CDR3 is TGTGCCAGCAGCTTAGGCAGGGAGGTGTTCTACGAGCAGTACTTC. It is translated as CASSLGREVFYEQYF.